This entry concerns a single T cell receptor beta chain. Its antigen is not known. The sample is drawn from a study of CD8 T cells in ankylosing spondylitis. TCRdb used MiXCR to reprocess the 5' RACE reads, holding one entry per CDR3 protein. This table has roughly 180,000 distinct CDR3 sequences, around 13% appearing once. Findings and caveats of the study: Reportedly, matched ankylosing spondylitis synovial fluid was significantly enriched for disease-linked clones. Relatively scarce in peripheral blood, disease-linked clones were CD8+. Within ankylosing spondylitis blood, a TCR beta motif made up of under 10 highly homologous variants appeared to be characteristic.

Germline V CDR1 and CDR2: ENHRY, SYGVKD. Trimming pared 4 bases from V and 4 bases from J, leaving 5 bases between. The CDR3 has 11 residues. The sequenced sample consisted of blood, either unsorted or a sorted T cell fraction (not recorded which). J is TRBJ2-7 and V is TRBV10-3; no clear D gene. The sequence came from a male donor with ankylosing spondylitis or in good health (not recorded which). The CDR3 sequence is CAISGQYEQYF. The CDR3 DNA reads as TGTGCCATCAGTGGCCAATACGAGCAGTACTTC.